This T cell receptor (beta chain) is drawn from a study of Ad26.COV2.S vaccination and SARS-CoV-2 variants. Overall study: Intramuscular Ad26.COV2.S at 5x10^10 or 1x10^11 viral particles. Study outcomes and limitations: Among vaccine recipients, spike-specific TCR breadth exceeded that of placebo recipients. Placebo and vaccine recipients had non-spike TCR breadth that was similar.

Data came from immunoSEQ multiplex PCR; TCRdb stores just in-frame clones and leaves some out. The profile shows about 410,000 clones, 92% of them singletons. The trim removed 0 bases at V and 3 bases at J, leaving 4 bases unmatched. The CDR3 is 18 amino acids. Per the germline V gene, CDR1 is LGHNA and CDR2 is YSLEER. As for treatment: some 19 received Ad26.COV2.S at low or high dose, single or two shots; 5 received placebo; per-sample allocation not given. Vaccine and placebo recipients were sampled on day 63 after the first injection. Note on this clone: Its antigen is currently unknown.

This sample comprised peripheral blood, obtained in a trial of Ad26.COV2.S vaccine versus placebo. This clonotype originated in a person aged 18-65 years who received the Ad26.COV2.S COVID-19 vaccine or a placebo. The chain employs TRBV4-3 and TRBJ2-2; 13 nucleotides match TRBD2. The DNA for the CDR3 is TGCGCCAGCAGCCAAGAAGGGACTAGCGGGGAATACACCGGGGAGCTGTTTTTT. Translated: CASSQEGTSGEYTGELFF.